These T cell receptor beta chains were read from a single sample in a study of T cells in narcolepsy. Sequencing used immunoSEQ multiplex PCR; TCRdb keeps in-frame clones, though not all of them. Altogether tens of thousands of clones are present, 79% being singletons, with the ten largest covering about 6%. Input material: memory (CD45RA-) CD4+ T cells from blood. The receptors come from a human donor in good health. Each CDR3 is given with its conserved first and last residue. Fields, in order: D gene, clone size, V gene, J gene, CDR3 DNA, CDR3 protein. D genes are given only for firm matches. Some rows mark clone size as missing; the rest say once, few, many or name a class of expanded clone.

d_gene: NA
abundance: NA
v_gene: TRBV4-2
j_gene: TRBJ2-3
CDR3nt: TGTGCCAGCAGCCCGGATGGTATAAATACGCAGTATTTT
CDR3aa: CASSPDGINTQYF

d_gene: TRBD1
abundance: once
v_gene: TRBV7-2
j_gene: TRBJ1-2
CDR3nt: TGTGCCAGCAGCTTATGGGTTGGGGCAGGGGGTAACTATGGCTACACCTTC
CDR3aa: CASSLWVGAGGNYGYTF

d_gene: NA
abundance: NA
v_gene: TRBV7-2
j_gene: TRBJ2-7
CDR3nt: TGTGCCAGCAGCTTAAGAGGCGGGGGCATTTTGTACGAGCAGTACTTC
CDR3aa: CASSLRGGGILYEQYF

d_gene: TRBD1
abundance: NA
v_gene: TRBV9
j_gene: TRBJ2-2
CDR3nt: TGTGCCAGCAGCCCCGGGACAGGCACCGGGGAGCTGTTTTTT
CDR3aa: CASSPGTGTGELFF

d_gene: NA
abundance: NA
v_gene: TRBV18
j_gene: TRBJ2-2
CDR3nt: TGTGCCAGCTCATCCAACGCGAACACCGGGGAGCTGTTTTTT
CDR3aa: CASSSNANTGELFF

d_gene: TRBD1
abundance: NA
v_gene: TRBV28
j_gene: TRBJ2-7
CDR3nt: TGTGCCAGCGAGGGGGACAGTATCTACGAGCAGTACTTC
CDR3aa: CASEGDSIYEQYF

d_gene: NA
abundance: NA
v_gene: TRBV11-2
j_gene: TRBJ2-5
CDR3nt: TGTGCCAGCAGCCCCAGCATGCAGGGCGTTGAGACCCAGTACTTC
CDR3aa: CASSPSMQGVETQYF

d_gene: TRBD1
abundance: few
v_gene: TRBV18
j_gene: TRBJ2-7
CDR3nt: TGTGCCAGCTCACCACCGGAACAGGGGGCCCACTACGAGCAGTACTTC
CDR3aa: CASSPPEQGAHYEQYF

d_gene: TRBD2
abundance: NA
v_gene: TRBV6-4
j_gene: TRBJ2-1
CDR3nt: TGTGCCAGCAGTGACACTACGGGGGGGCACAATGAGCAGTTCTTC
CDR3aa: CASSDTTGGHNEQFF

d_gene: NA
abundance: NA
v_gene: TRBV6-1
j_gene: TRBJ2-7
CDR3nt: TGTGCCAGCAGTGACCCCGTCCCCAGGGGTAGGCCTACCTACGAGCAGTACTTC
CDR3aa: CASSDPVPRGRPTYEQYF

d_gene: TRBD1
abundance: NA
v_gene: TRBV25-1
j_gene: TRBJ2-1
CDR3nt: TGTGCCAGCAGTGACCTGGACAGGGTATCCAATGAGCAGTTCTTC
CDR3aa: CASSDLDRVSNEQFF

d_gene: TRBD1
abundance: NA
v_gene: TRBV7-2
j_gene: TRBJ2-5
CDR3nt: TGTGCCAGCAGCCCCCGACAGGGATCAGTTCAAGAGACCCAGTACTTC
CDR3aa: CASSPRQGSVQETQYF

d_gene: NA
abundance: NA
v_gene: TRBV4-3
j_gene: TRBJ1-6
CDR3nt: TGCGCCAGCAGCCGGTTTCTCGGGACGAATTCACCCCTCCACTTT
CDR3aa: CASSRFLGTNSPLHF

d_gene: NA
abundance: NA
v_gene: TRBV7-2
j_gene: TRBJ2-5
CDR3nt: TGTGCCAGCAGCTTAGTCGGGGCCGGCGGAGAGACCCAGTACTTC
CDR3aa: CASSLVGAGGETQYF

d_gene: TRBD1
abundance: few
v_gene: TRBV19
j_gene: TRBJ1-2
CDR3nt: TGTGCCAGTAGTTATACACAGGGGGTCCGCTATGGCTACACCTTC
CDR3aa: CASSYTQGVRYGYTF

d_gene: TRBD1
abundance: once
v_gene: TRBV7-2
j_gene: TRBJ2-5
CDR3nt: TGTGCCAGCAGCTTTCAGACAGGGGGCGGGGGTCGTCAGTACTTC
CDR3aa: CASSFQTGGGGRQYF

d_gene: TRBD1
abundance: NA
v_gene: TRBV6-5
j_gene: TRBJ2-7
CDR3nt: TGTGCCAGCAGTCCCCCGGGACAGGGAGGCGAGCAGTACTTC
CDR3aa: CASSPPGQGGEQYF